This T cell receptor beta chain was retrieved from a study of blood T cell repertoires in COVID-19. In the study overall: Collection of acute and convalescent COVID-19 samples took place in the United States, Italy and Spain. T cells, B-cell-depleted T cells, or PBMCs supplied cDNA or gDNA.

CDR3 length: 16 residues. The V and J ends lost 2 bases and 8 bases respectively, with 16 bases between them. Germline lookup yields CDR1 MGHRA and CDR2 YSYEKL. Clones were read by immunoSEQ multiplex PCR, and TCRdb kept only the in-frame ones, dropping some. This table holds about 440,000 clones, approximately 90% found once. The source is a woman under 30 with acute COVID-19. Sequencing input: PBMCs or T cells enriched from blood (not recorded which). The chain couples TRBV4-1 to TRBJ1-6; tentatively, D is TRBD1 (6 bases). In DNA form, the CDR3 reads TGCGCCAGCAGCCAACTCCACAGGGCGAGGGATTCACCCCTCCACTTT. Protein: CASSQLHRARDSPLHF.